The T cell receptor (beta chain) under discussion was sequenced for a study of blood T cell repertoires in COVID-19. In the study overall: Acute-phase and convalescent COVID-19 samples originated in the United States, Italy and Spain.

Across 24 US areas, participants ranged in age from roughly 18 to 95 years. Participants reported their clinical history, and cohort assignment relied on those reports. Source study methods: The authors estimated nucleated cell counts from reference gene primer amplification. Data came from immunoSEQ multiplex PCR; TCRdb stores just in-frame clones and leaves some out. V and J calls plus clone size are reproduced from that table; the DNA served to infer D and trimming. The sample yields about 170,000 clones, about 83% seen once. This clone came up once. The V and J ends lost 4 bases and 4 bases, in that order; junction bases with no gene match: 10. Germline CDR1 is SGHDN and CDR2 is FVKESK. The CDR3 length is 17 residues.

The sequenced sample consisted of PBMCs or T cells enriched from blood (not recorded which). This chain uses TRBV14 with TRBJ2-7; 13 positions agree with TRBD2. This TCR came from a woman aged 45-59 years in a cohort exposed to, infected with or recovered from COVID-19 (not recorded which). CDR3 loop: CASSPRTALAGGYEQYF. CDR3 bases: TGTGCCAGCAGCCCAAGAACGGCACTAGCGGGAGGGTACGAGCAGTACTTC.